Reported below is one T cell receptor beta chain. The source of the sample is a study of blood T cell repertoires in COVID-19. On the study more broadly: Spain, Italy and the United States supplied samples that represented acute and convalescent COVID-19. Nucleic acid was either cDNA or gDNA, and it came from T cells, B-cell-depleted T cells, or PBMCs.

Looked up from germline, CDR1 is MNHEY and CDR2 is SVGAGI. The CDR3 totals 12 residues. Trimming at V came to 11 bases and at J to 6 bases, leaving 6 bases not matched to a gene. Original data processing: Amplification with reference gene primers provided the estimates of nucleated cell counts. Libraries were prepared by immunoSEQ multiplex PCR; TCRdb keeps only in-frame clonotypes and omits some of them. That table furnishes V, J and clone size, whereas the DNA furnished D and trimming. The sample consists of 110,000 or so clones, more than 80% of them appearing once. This TCR derives from a woman aged 40 to 50 with acute or convalescent COVID-19. The specimen sequenced was peripheral blood. V and J are TRBV6-5 and TRBJ2-3, with 9 bases aligning to TRBD1. DNA of the CDR3: TGTGCCGGGCTGGACAGGGGCGATACGCAGTATTTT. Its translation: CAGLDRGDTQYF.